Here is one T cell receptor beta chain with its context. The entry originates in a study of blood T cell repertoires in COVID-19. TCRdb keeps only in-frame clones here, not all; method: immunoSEQ multiplex PCR. This sample carries 300,000 or so clones, approximately 89% of them seen once, and the ten largest clones take approximately 6.6%. This CDR3 comprises 13 residues. Germline loops: CDR1 SNHLY, CDR2 FYNNEI. Trimming left V 5 bases short and J 4 bases short, with 11 bases between. Specimen: peripheral blood. This TCR was recovered from a woman in her 30s who had recovered from COVID-19. J is TRBJ1-1 and V is TRBV2; D remains unclear. CDR3 amino acids: CASSTNWSTEAFF. CDR3 DNA: TGTGCCAGCAGTACAAACTGGAGCACTGAAGCTTTCTTT.